Listed here is a single T cell receptor beta chain. Its antigen is unidentified. Data came from immunoSEQ multiplex PCR; TCRdb stores just in-frame clones and leaves some out. Here the sample spans fewer than 200,000 clones, roughly 88% being singletons. The sample is drawn from a study of T cell responses to AZD1222 COVID-19 vaccine. Across the whole study: Combined were second doses at about 4 or about 12 weeks.

The CDR3 has 15 amino acids. Germline-derived CDR1 and CDR2 are SGHNT and YYREEE (reference sequence). V shed 3 bases, J shed 3 bases, and the junction held 5 bases outside the gene matches. Findings of the study overall: Repertoires were obtained solely post-peak T cell response.

The chain combines TRBV5-4 with TRBJ2-5; 10 nucleotides agree with TRBD1. The receptor comes from an adult in good health. This sample comprised peripheral blood, obtained on day 0 of AZD1222 vaccination. CDR3 loop: CASSSTGTGEETQYF. CDR3 nucleotide sequence: TGTGCCAGCAGCTCGACCGGGACAGGGGAAGAGACCCAGTACTTC.